Listed below are T cell receptor beta chains from one sample, sequenced in a study of response to subunit inactivated influenza vaccine. Each CDR3 protein is one row after TCRdb ran MiXCR on the RT-PCR reads. In the table there are around 850,000 distinct CDR3 sequences, about 18% of which are singletons. The sample in question was PBMCs from blood, obtained less than 6 days after vaccination. The receptors were sampled from a man aged 50 or older who received an inactivated influenza vaccine. Each CDR3 is given with its conserved first and last residue. Each record gives: CDR3 protein, clone size, J gene, V gene. The size field is filled for only some rows; it gives once, few, many or a size class.

CDR3 protein: CASSFRGGNYGYTF; clone size: few; J gene: TRBJ1-2; V gene: TRBV12-3/TRBV12-4
CDR3 protein: CSARGGAPNTEAFF; clone size: few; J gene: TRBJ1-1; V gene: TRBV20-1
CDR3 protein: CASNRDSTNEQFF; clone size: -; J gene: TRBJ2-1; V gene: TRBV6-2/TRBV6-3
CDR3 protein: CASSLRAGGPDQYF; clone size: -; J gene: TRBJ2-7; V gene: TRBV5-1
CDR3 protein: CSTKRVVSYNEQFF; clone size: many; J gene: TRBJ2-1; V gene: TRBV20-1
CDR3 protein: CASSLRLSDEQYF; clone size: -; J gene: TRBJ2-7; V gene: TRBV7-2
CDR3 protein: CASKGSSGANVLTF; clone size: -; J gene: TRBJ2-6; V gene: TRBV6-1
CDR3 protein: CASSLEVREQFF; clone size: -; J gene: TRBJ2-1; V gene: TRBV5-1
CDR3 protein: CSALGLAGVDEQFF; clone size: -; J gene: TRBJ2-1; V gene: TRBV20-1
CDR3 protein: CATSFSATTDTQYF; clone size: -; J gene: TRBJ2-3; V gene: TRBV24-1
CDR3 protein: CASSQEASGVSYEQYF; clone size: -; J gene: TRBJ2-7; V gene: TRBV4-2
CDR3 protein: CASSLSGGLDF; clone size: few; J gene: TRBJ1-2; V gene: TRBV7-8
CDR3 protein: CASSQDGGQGPEKLFF; clone size: few; J gene: TRBJ1-4; V gene: TRBV4-2
CDR3 protein: CASSPWDSREDTQYF; clone size: -; J gene: TRBJ2-3; V gene: TRBV14
CDR3 protein: CATSDASGYSYNEQFF; clone size: many; J gene: TRBJ2-1; V gene: TRBV24-1
CDR3 protein: CASSPAGTSGGAGNNEQFF; clone size: -; J gene: TRBJ2-1; V gene: TRBV11-2
CDR3 protein: CASSRGGNEQFF; clone size: many; J gene: TRBJ2-1; V gene: TRBV7-2
CDR3 protein: CSAPGTSGGAGELFF; clone size: few; J gene: TRBJ2-2; V gene: TRBV20-1
CDR3 protein: CASSLGEVRYF; clone size: -; J gene: TRBJ2-5; V gene: TRBV5-1
CDR3 protein: CASSLLHVLRDNEQFF; clone size: many; J gene: TRBJ2-1; V gene: TRBV5-5
CDR3 protein: CSAQAPGPWDEQYF; clone size: few; J gene: TRBJ2-7; V gene: TRBV20-1
CDR3 protein: CASSLPGAGEQYF; clone size: few; J gene: TRBJ2-7; V gene: TRBV5-1
CDR3 protein: CSVGDGYYEQYF; clone size: many; J gene: TRBJ2-7; V gene: TRBV29-1
CDR3 protein: CATKGEGRNEQFF; clone size: -; J gene: TRBJ2-1; V gene: TRBV7-3
CDR3 protein: CAISDPRTGGDQETQYF; clone size: few; J gene: TRBJ2-5; V gene: TRBV10-3
CDR3 protein: CASTLYGLRGNQPQHF; clone size: -; J gene: TRBJ1-5; V gene: TRBV2
CDR3 protein: CASGNRDTQYF; clone size: many; J gene: TRBJ2-3; V gene: TRBV7-2
CDR3 protein: CASRTGSTYNEQFF; clone size: -; J gene: TRBJ2-1; V gene: TRBV6-2/TRBV6-3
CDR3 protein: CASSGTMGRPFF; clone size: -; J gene: TRBJ2-1; V gene: TRBV10-1
CDR3 protein: CASSEISGANVLTF; clone size: few; J gene: TRBJ2-6; V gene: TRBV2
CDR3 protein: CAISEAEGQISRGTQYF; clone size: -; J gene: TRBJ2-5; V gene: TRBV10-3
CDR3 protein: CASSPQTGHSGNTIYF; clone size: -; J gene: TRBJ1-3; V gene: TRBV18
CDR3 protein: CASSFGVASTGELFF; clone size: -; J gene: TRBJ2-2; V gene: TRBV11-2
CDR3 protein: CSASGTAFTDTQYF; clone size: -; J gene: TRBJ2-3; V gene: TRBV20-1
CDR3 protein: CASRRTGLAEAFF; clone size: few; J gene: TRBJ1-1; V gene: TRBV2
CDR3 protein: CASSLGKLESYEQYF; clone size: -; J gene: TRBJ2-7; V gene: TRBV5-1
CDR3 protein: CSIEQGSYEQYF; clone size: few; J gene: TRBJ2-7; V gene: TRBV29-1
CDR3 protein: CSVDDYGDGAFF; clone size: few; J gene: TRBJ1-1; V gene: TRBV29-1
CDR3 protein: CSVEERGQGVFNYGYTF; clone size: many; J gene: TRBJ1-2; V gene: TRBV29-1
CDR3 protein: CASQQWDGDYEQYF; clone size: -; J gene: TRBJ2-7; V gene: TRBV14
CDR3 protein: CASYAGAGSYNEQFF; clone size: -; J gene: TRBJ2-1; V gene: TRBV2
CDR3 protein: CASVGGWAQAFF; clone size: many; J gene: TRBJ1-1; V gene: TRBV2
CDR3 protein: CASRPGISNQPQHF; clone size: -; J gene: TRBJ1-5; V gene: TRBV5-5
CDR3 protein: CSAKGSGGQPQHF; clone size: -; J gene: TRBJ1-5; V gene: TRBV20-1
CDR3 protein: CATRGGSGAYNEQFF; clone size: -; J gene: TRBJ2-1; V gene: TRBV24-1
CDR3 protein: CASSSGTSGTDVIYEQYF; clone size: -; J gene: TRBJ2-7; V gene: TRBV5-1
CDR3 protein: CASTPSRVDTQYF; clone size: -; J gene: TRBJ2-3; V gene: TRBV9
CDR3 protein: CSARDGGRNIQYF; clone size: -; J gene: TRBJ2-4; V gene: TRBV20-1
CDR3 protein: CASSPGISYGYTF; clone size: few; J gene: TRBJ1-2; V gene: TRBV7-2
CDR3 protein: CSATPVVSTEAFF; clone size: -; J gene: TRBJ1-1; V gene: TRBV20-1
CDR3 protein: CASRGQETTQYF; clone size: -; J gene: TRBJ2-5; V gene: TRBV6-2/TRBV6-3
CDR3 protein: CASSLTAHTDTQYF; clone size: few; J gene: TRBJ2-3; V gene: TRBV5-1
CDR3 protein: CSALGTSGRNTGELFF; clone size: -; J gene: TRBJ2-2; V gene: TRBV20-1